This TCR beta chain was observed in a study of cytomegalovirus exposure and HLA in healthy donors. Regarding the study as a whole: Reportedly, fewer N-insertions than the approximately 690-donor mean appeared in an Asian-associated ancestry cluster in a later analysis. The authors later linked a missense DCLRE1C variant to TCR beta V- and J-gene trimming.

In the case of this clone: The antigen remains unidentified.

With 60 Vbeta and 13 Jbeta primers, the PCR was carried out. The assay was immunoSEQ multiplex PCR, and TCRdb's table has in-frame clones only and misses some. The repertoire has about 120,000 clones, 65% to 75% of them found once; the top ten carry around 5%. This CDR3 has 15 amino acids. Germline CDR1 is SGHRS and CDR2 is YFSETQ. V was cut by 0 bases and J by 1 base, with 7 bases left in between. The rearrangement uses TRBV5-1 and TRBJ2-2, with D possibly TRBD1 on 6 matching bases. Sequenced sample: PBMCs. The receptor comes from a man aged 25-45 years in good health and CMV-seropositive. In nucleotides, the CDR3 is TGCGCCAGCAGCTTGGAGACAGGGAACACCGGGGAGCTGTTTTTT. As protein: CASSLETGNTGELFF.